The T cell receptor (beta chain) under discussion was sequenced for a study of T-cell memory formation after mild COVID-19. Overall study results and limits: Contracting clones from day 15 to 85 showed balanced CD4/CD8; later expanders favored CD4+.

Comment on this clonotype: The antigen remains unidentified.

MiXCR, applied by TCRdb to the 5' RACE reads, yields one record per CDR3 protein. The sample carries roughly 200,000 distinct CDR3 sequences, over 20% recorded once. The receptor was derived from an adult woman who had mild COVID-19 (a few samples of this study predate the infection). Cell type and time point are not known. The sequenced sample consisted of PBMCs or a T cell subset sorted from them (not recorded which).

The CDR3 nucleotides are TGCGCCAGCAGCTCCGAGACTAGCGGCTCCTACGAGCAGTACTTC. As protein: CASSSETSGSYEQYF. J is TRBJ2-7 and V is TRBV4-1, with 9 bases aligning to TRBD2. Germline V gene lookup returns CDR1 MGHRA and CDR2 YSYEKL. This CDR3 is 15 amino acids long. Losses at the gene ends were 5 bases for V and 0 bases for J; bases not matched to a gene: 5.